This T cell receptor (beta chain) appears in the sequencing data of a study of regulatory T cells in long-lasting Graves disease. Time point given: persistent/refractory GD, antithyroid drugs over 5 years with positive TRAb. From PBMCs, RNA was extracted and then used to make the TCR library. Investigators prepared the TCR beta libraries by applying iRepertoire HTBI primers and Arm-PCR of CDR3 regions. TCRdb independently ran MiXCR on the multiplex PCR reads; one entry per CDR3 protein. The sample includes some 420,000 distinct CDR3 sequences, less than 25% of them seen just once. This clonotype has at least ten counts. This specimen was peripheral blood mononuclear cells (PBMCs), taken when the disease was refractory, from a patient treated with antithyroid drugs. This clonotype originated in a female donor with Graves disease.

CDR3: CASSLRLRGDEQYF. CDR3 DNA: TGTGCCAGCAGTTTACGGCTCCGAGGAGACGAGCAGTACTTC. This chain connects TRBV28 to TRBJ2-7; D is undetermined. The CDR3 runs 14 residues. Deletions cut 2 bases from V and 5 bases from J, with 13 bases between. Germline CDR1 reads MDHEN; CDR2 reads SYDVKM.